This T cell receptor (beta chain) was documented in a study of T-cell reconstitution after alpha-beta-depleted transplantation in children. Using unique molecular identifiers, the investigators prepared the TCRbeta library. One entry per CDR3 protein, called by TCRdb with MiXCR from the PCR reads. The sample yields hundreds of thousands of distinct CDR3 sequences, 16% seen once. V shed 8 bases and J 0 bases; nucleotides not matched to a gene: 12. The CDR3 contains 16 residues. The germline V gene has CDR1 ENHRY and CDR2 SYGVKD. The V call is TRBV10-3, the J call TRBJ2-7; TRBD2 agrees at 8 bases. The origin of this receptor is a human donor who donated a stem cell graft to a child with acute myeloid leukemia. The sequencing used PBMCs from the stem cell graft donor, collected from the stem cell graft. The CDR3 is CAIRGGKAGSSYEQYF. In nucleotides, the CDR3 is TGTGCCATCCGCGGGGGGAAAGCGGGGAGCTCCTACGAGCAGTACTTC.